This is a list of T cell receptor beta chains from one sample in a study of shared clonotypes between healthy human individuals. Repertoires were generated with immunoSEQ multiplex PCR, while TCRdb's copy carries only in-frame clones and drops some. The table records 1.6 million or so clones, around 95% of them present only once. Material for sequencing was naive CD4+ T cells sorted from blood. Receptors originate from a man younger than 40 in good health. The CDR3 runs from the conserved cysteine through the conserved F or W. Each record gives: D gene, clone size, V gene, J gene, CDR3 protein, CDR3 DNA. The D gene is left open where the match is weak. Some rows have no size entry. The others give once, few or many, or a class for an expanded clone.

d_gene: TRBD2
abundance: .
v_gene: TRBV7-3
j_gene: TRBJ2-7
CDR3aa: CASSPGRGTYEQYF
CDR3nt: TGTGCCAGCAGCCCGGGGAGGGGAACCTACGAGCAGTACTTC

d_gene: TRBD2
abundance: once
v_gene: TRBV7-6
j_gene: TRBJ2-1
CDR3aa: CASSLASGRVHEQFF
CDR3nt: TGTGCCAGCAGCTTAGCCAGCGGGAGGGTCCATGAGCAGTTCTTC

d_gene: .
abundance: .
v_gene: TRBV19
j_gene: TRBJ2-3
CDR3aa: CASRSDLTDTQYF
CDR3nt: TGTGCCAGCCGATCGGATCTCACAGATACGCAGTATTTT

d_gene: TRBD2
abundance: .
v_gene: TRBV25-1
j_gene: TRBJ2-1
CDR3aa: CASSGLAGVYNEQFF
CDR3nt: TGTGCCAGCAGTGGACTAGCGGGAGTTTACAATGAGCAGTTCTTC

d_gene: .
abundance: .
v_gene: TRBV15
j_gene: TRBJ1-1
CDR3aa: CATSLHMNTEAFF
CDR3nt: TGTGCCACCAGCCTTCATATGAACACTGAAGCTTTCTTT

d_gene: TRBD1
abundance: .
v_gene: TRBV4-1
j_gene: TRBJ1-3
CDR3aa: CASSQPRDRGNTIYF
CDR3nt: TGCGCCAGCAGCCAGCCCCGGGACAGGGGTAACACCATATATTTT

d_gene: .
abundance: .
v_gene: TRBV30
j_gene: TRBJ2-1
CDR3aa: CAWRHFRLANEQFF
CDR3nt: TGTGCCTGGAGACATTTTCGTTTAGCCAATGAGCAGTTCTTC

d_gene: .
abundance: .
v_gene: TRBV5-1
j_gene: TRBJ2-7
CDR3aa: CASSPTTGSSYEQYF
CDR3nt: TGCGCCAGCAGCCCTACAACAGGGTCCAGCTACGAGCAGTACTTC

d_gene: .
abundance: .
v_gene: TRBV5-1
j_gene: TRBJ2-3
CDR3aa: CASSLGVADTQYF
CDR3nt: TGCGCCAGCAGCTTGGGGGTTGCAGATACGCAGTATTTT

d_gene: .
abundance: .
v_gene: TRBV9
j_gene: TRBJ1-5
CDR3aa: CASSNSIYQPQHF
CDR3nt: TGTGCCAGCAGTAACAGCATTTACCAGCCCCAGCATTTT

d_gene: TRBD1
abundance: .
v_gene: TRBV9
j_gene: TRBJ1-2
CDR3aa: CASSPRGDRYYGYTF
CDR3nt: TGTGCCAGCAGCCCCAGAGGGGACAGGTACTATGGCTACACCTTC

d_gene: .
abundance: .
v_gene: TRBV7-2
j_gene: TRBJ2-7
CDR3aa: CASQSAGRREQYF
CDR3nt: TGTGCCAGCCAGTCGGCAGGCAGGCGGGAGCAGTACTTC

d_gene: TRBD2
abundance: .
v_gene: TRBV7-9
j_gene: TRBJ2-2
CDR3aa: CASSAYSGRAGTGELFF
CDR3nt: TGTGCCAGCAGCGCCTATAGCGGGAGGGCCGGCACCGGGGAGCTGTTTTTT

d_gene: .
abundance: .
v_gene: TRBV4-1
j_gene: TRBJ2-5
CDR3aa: CASSQGGWETQYF
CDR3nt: TGCGCCAGCAGCCAAGGAGGGTGGGAGACCCAGTACTTC

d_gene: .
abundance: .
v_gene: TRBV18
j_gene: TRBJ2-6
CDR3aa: CASSRTQGSGANVLTF
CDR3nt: TGTGCCAGCTCGCGGACCCAGGGCTCTGGGGCCAACGTCCTGACTTTC

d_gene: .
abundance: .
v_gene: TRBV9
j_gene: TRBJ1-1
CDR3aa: CASSVGGKNTEAFF
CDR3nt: TGTGCCAGCAGCGTAGGAGGGAAGAACACTGAAGCTTTCTTT

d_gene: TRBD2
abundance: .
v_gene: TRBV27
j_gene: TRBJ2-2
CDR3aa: CASSLFRRGLHRNTGELFF
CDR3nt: TGTGCCAGCAGTTTATTCAGGAGGGGACTACACCGTAACACCGGGGAGCTGTTTTTT

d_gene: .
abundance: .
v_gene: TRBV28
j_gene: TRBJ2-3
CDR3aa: CASSFFVSDTQYF
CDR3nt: TGTGCCAGCAGTTTTTTTGTTTCGGATACGCAGTATTTT

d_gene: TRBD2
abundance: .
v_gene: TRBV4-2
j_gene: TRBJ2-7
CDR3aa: CASSQDPLAVSYEQYF
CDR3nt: TGTGCCAGCAGCCAAGATCCCCTAGCGGTCTCCTACGAGCAGTACTTC

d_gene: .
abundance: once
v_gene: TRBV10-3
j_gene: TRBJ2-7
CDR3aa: CAISASNYEQYF
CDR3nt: TGTGCCATCAGTGCCTCGAACTACGAGCAGTACTTC

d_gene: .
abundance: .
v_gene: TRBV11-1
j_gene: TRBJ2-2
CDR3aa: CASSPGLLVGELFF
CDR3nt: TGTGCCAGCAGCCCCGGACTTTTGGTGGGGGAGCTGTTTTTT

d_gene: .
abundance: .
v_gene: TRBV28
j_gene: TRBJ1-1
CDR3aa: CASGAGGIGTEAFF
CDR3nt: TGTGCCAGCGGAGCGGGGGGAATTGGCACTGAAGCTTTCTTT

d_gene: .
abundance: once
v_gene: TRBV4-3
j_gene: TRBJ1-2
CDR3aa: CASSQTPSRGDYGYTF
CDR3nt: TGCGCCAGCAGCCAAACTCCCTCCCGGGGCGACTATGGCTACACCTTC

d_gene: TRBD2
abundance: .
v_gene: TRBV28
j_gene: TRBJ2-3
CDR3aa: CASSPPREGFTQYF
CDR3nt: TGTGCCAGCAGTCCCCCGCGGGAGGGGTTTACGCAGTATTTT

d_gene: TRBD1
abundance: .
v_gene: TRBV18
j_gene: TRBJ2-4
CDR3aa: CASSPGTGKNIQYF
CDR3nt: TGTGCCAGCTCACCCGGGACAGGGAAAAACATTCAGTACTTC

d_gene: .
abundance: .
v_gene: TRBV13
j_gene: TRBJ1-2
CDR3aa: CASSATGSGYTF
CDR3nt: TGTGCCAGCAGCGCCACAGGGAGTGGCTACACCTTC

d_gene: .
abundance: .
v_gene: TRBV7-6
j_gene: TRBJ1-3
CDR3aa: CASSPGGAGNTIYF
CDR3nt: TGTGCCAGCAGCCCGGGGGGGGCTGGAAACACCATATATTTT

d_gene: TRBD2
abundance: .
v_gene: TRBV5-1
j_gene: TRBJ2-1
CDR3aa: CASSQTTSGYNEQFF
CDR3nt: TGCGCCAGCAGCCAGACGACTAGCGGGTACAATGAGCAGTTCTTC

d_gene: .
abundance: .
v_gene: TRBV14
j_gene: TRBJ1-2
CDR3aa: CASSRADYGYTF
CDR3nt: TGTGCCAGCAGCCGGGCAGACTATGGCTACACCTTC

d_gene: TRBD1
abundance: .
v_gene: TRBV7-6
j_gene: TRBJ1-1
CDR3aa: CASSLGLTGEAFF
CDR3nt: TGTGCCAGCAGCTTAGGGCTGACAGGGGAAGCTTTCTTT

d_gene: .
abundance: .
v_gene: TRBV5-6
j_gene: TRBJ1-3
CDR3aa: CASSLEGTGNTIYF
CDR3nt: TGTGCCAGCAGCTTGGAAGGGACTGGAAACACCATATATTTT

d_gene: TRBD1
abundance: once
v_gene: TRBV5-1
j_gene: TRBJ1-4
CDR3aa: CASSFGTGRNEKLFF
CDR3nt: TGCGCCAGCAGCTTTGGGACAGGGCGTAATGAAAAACTGTTTTTT

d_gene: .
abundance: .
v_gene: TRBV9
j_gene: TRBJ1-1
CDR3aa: CASSPQGSAPEAFF
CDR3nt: TGTGCCAGCAGCCCTCAGGGATCGGCACCTGAAGCTTTCTTT

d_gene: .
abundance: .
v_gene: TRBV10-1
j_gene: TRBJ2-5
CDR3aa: CASSEFFGTQETQYF
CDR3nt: TGCGCCAGCAGTGAGTTTTTTGGGACACAAGAGACCCAGTACTTC

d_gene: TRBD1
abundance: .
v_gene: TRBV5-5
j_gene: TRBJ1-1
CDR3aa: CASSLAGTGKVAEAFF
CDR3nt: TGTGCCAGCAGCTTGGCGGGGACAGGGAAGGTCGCTGAAGCTTTCTTT

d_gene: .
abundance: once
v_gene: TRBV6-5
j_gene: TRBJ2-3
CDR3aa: CASTTTDTQYF
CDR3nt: TGTGCCAGCACCACTACAGATACGCAGTATTTT

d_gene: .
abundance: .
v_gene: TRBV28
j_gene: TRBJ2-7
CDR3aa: CASRGSRSLSSYEQYF
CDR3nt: TGTGCCAGCAGGGGTTCCCGATCACTGAGCTCCTACGAGCAGTACTTC

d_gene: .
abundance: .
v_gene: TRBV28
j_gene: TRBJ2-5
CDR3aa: CASSQAGWGREETQYF
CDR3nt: TGTGCCAGCAGTCAGGCAGGATGGGGGCGGGAAGAGACCCAGTACTTC

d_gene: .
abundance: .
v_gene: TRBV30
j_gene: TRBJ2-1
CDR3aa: CAWRGPVGFYNEQFF
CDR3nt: TGTGCCTGGAGAGGGCCCGTCGGCTTCTACAATGAGCAGTTCTTC

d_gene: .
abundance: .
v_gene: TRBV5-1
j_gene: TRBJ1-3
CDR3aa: CASSLGSAGNTIYF
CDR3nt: TGCGCCAGCAGCTTGGGCTCCGCCGGAAACACCATATATTTT

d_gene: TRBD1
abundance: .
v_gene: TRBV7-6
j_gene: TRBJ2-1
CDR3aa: CASSQRTGGDSYNEQFF
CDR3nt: TGTGCCAGCAGCCAAAGGACAGGGGGTGACTCCTACAATGAGCAGTTCTTC